This T cell receptor (beta chain) appears in the sequencing data of a study of T cell responses to AZD1222 COVID-19 vaccine. Profiling relied on immunoSEQ multiplex PCR, and the TCRdb table lists in-frame clones only, not all of them. Counted here are about 99,000 clones, roughly nine tenths occurring once; the ten biggest clones make up roughly 12%. Remarks on this clone: Its antigen remains unidentified.

There are 10 residues in the CDR3. CDR1 and CDR2 from the germline V gene are LGHDT and YNNKEL (reference sequence). The V gene lost 8 bases and the J gene lost 12 bases, with 14 bases spanning the gap. Study observations and caveats: Spike-specific TCR breadth and depth grew following two AZD1222 doses.

The specimen was peripheral blood, collected on day 0 of AZD1222 vaccination. V usage is TRBV3-1 (or the pseudogene TRBV3-2) and J usage is TRBJ2-7, with TRBD1 as a possible D gene (7 bases). This sequence originates from an adult in good health. The CDR3: CASPPGGPYF. DNA of the CDR3: TGTGCCAGCCCGCCAGGGGGGCCGTACTTC.